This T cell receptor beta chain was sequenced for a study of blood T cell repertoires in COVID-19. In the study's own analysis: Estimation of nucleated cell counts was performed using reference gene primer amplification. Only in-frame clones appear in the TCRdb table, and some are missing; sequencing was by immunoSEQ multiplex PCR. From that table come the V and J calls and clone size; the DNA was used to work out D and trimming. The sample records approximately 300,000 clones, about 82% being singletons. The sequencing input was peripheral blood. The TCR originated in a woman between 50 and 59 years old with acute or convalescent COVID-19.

CDR3 in amino acids: CASSLRQETQYF. As DNA, the CDR3 is TGTGCCAGCAGTTTACGGCAAGAGACCCAGTACTTC. The genes are TRBV28 and TRBJ2-5; no clear D gene. CDR1 is MDHEN and CDR2 is SYDVKM in the germline V gene. The V end was cut by 2 bases, the J end by 2 bases, with 3 bases between. The CDR3 has 12 amino acids. Together with reference TRBV28 and TRBJ2-5, the CDR3 gives the full variable domain: DVKVTQSSRYLVKRTGEKVFLECVQDMDHENMFWYRQDPGLGLRLIYFSYDVKMKEKGDIPEGYSVSREKKERFSLILESASTNQTSMYLCASSLRQETQYFGPGTRLLVL.